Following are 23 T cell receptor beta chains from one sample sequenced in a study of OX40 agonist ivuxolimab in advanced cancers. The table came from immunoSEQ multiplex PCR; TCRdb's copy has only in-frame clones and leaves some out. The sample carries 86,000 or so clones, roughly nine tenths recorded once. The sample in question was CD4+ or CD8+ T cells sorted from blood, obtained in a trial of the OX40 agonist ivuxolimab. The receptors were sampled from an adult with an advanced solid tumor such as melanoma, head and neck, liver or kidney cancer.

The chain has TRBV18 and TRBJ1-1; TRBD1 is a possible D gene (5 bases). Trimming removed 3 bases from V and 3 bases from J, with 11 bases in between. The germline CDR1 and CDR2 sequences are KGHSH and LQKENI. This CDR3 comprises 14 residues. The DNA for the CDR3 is TGTGCCAGCTCACCCGCGGGGGGGGACACTGAAGCTTTCTTT. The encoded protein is CASSPAGGDTEAFF.

The CDR3 bases are TGTGCCAGCAGCTCGGACGTACGAGCCCAAGAGACCCAGTACTTC. This gives the protein CASSSDVRAQETQYF. The rearrangement uses TRBV2 and TRBJ2-5; D unclear. CDR1 is SNHLY, CDR2 FYNNEI, per germline. V lost 6 bases and J 1 base, leaving 15 bases between the germline ends. The CDR3 covers 15 residues. The full variable domain, in which reference TRBV2 and TRBJ2-5 provide the parts outside the CDR3, is EPEVTQTPSHQVTQMGQEVILRCVPISNHLYFYWYRQILGQKVEFLVSFYNNEISEKSEIFDDQFSVERPDGSNFTLKIRSTKLEDSAMYFCASSSDVRAQETQYFGPGTRLLVL.

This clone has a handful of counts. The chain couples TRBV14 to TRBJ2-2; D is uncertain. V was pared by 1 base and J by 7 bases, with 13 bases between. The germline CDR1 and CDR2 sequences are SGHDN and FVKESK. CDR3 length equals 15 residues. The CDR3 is CASSQGTYGYGELFF. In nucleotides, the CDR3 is TGTGCCAGCAGCCAAGGGACCTACGGATACGGGGAGCTGTTTTTT.

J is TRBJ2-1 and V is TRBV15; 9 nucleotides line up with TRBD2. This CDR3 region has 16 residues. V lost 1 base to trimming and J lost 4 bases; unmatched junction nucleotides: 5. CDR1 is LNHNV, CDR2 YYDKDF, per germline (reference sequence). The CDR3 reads CATSRGLAARYNEQFF. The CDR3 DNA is TGTGCCACCAGCAGAGGACTAGCGGCCCGTTACAATGAGCAGTTCTTC.

This CDR3 reads CASSPPTSNTGELFF. The DNA of the CDR3 is TGCGCCAGCAGCCCCCCGACATCTAACACCGGGGAGCTGTTTTTT. The chain uses TRBV5-1 and TRBJ2-2; D is ambiguous. CDR3 length: 15 amino acids. Germline values: CDR1 SGHRS, CDR2 YFSETQ. Trimming shortened V by 4 bases and J by 2 bases, and 12 bases separated the two germline ends.

CDR3 bases: TGTGCCAGCATCGACCCGGGACTAGCGGGAGGGGTAGGCAATGAGCAGTTCTTC. Translating it yields CASIDPGLAGGVGNEQFF. J is TRBJ2-1 and V is TRBV7-2; the match to TRBD2 covers 16 bases. This CDR3 comprises 18 residues. Per the germline V gene, CDR1 is SGHTA and CDR2 is FQGNSA. The V gene end was trimmed by 7 bases and the J gene end by 6 bases; junction bases not matched to a gene: 12. Full variable domain (rest looked up from reference TRBV7-2 and TRBJ2-1): GAGVSQSPSNKVTEKGKDVELRCDPISGHTALYWYRQSLGQGLEFLIYFQGNSAPDKSGLPSDRFSAERTGGSVSTLTIQRTQQEDSAVYLCASIDPGLAGGVGNEQFFGPGTRLTVL.

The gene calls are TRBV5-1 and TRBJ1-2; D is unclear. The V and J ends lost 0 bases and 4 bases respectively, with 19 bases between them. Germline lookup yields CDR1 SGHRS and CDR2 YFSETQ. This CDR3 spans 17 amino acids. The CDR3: CASSLGTLPFSGYGYTF. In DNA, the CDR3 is TGCGCCAGCAGCTTGGGGACGTTACCCTTCTCCGGCTATGGCTACACCTTC. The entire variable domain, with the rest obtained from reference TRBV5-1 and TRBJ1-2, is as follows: KAGVTQTPRYLIKTRGQQVTLSCSPISGHRSVSWYQQTPGQGLQFLFEYFSETQRNKGNFPGRFSGRQFSNSRSEMNVSTLELGDSALYLCASSLGTLPFSGYGYTFGSGTRLTVV.

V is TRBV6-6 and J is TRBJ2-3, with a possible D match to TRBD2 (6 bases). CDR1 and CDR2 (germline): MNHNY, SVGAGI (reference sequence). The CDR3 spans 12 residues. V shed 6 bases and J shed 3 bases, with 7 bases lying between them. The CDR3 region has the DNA TGTGCCAGCAGGGGGGGAACAGATACGCAGTATTTT. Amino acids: CASRGGTDTQYF.

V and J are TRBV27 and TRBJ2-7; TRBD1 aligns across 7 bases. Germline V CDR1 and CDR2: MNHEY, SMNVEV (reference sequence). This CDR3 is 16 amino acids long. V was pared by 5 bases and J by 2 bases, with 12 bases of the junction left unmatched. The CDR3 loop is CASSRLPGTVAYEQYF. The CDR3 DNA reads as TGTGCCAGCAGTCGACTCCCCGGGACAGTCGCCTACGAGCAGTACTTC.

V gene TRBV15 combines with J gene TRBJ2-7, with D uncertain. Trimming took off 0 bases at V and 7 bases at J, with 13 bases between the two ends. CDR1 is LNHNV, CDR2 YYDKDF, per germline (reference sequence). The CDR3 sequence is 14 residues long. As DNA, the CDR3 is TGTGCCACCAGCAGAGATTATGCCCCGGAGGAGCAGTACTTC. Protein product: CATSRDYAPEEQYF.

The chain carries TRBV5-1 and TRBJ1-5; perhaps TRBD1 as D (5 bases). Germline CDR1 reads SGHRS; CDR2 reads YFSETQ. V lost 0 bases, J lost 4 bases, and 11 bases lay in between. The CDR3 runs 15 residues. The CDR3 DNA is TGCGCCAGCAGCTTGGGGCAGGGCACTAATCAGCCCCAGCATTTT. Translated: CASSLGQGTNQPQHF.

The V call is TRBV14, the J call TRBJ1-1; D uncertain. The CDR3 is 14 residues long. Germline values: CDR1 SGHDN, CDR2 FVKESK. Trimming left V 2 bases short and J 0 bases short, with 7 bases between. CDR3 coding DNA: TGTGCCAGCAGCCAACAGATCATGAACACTGAAGCTTTCTTT. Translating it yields CASSQQIMNTEAFF.

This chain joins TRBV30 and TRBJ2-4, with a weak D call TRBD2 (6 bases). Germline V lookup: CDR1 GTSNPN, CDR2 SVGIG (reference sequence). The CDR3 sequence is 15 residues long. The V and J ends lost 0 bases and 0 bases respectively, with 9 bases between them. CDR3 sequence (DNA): TGTGCCTGGAGTGTAGGCGGGATAGCCAAAAACATTCAGTACTTC. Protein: CAWSVGGIAKNIQYF. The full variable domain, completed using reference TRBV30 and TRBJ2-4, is SQTIHQWPATLVQPVGSPLSLECTVEGTSNPNLYWYRQAAGRGLQLLFYSVGIGQISSEVPQNLSASRPQDRQFILSSKKLLLSDSGFYLCAWSVGGIAKNIQYFGAGTRLSVL.

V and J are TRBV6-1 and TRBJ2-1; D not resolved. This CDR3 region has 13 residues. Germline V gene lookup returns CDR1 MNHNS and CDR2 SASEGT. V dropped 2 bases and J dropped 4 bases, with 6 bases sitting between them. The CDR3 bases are TGTGCCAGCAGTGAATTGGGATACAATGAGCAGTTCTTC. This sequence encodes CASSELGYNEQFF.

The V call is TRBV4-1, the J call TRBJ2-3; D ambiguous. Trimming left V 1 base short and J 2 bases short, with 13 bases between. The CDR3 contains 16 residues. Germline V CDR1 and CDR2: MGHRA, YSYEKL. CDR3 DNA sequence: TGCGCCAGCAGCCAAGGCGGTGCCTCCCACACAGATACGCAGTATTTT. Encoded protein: CASSQGGASHTDTQYF.

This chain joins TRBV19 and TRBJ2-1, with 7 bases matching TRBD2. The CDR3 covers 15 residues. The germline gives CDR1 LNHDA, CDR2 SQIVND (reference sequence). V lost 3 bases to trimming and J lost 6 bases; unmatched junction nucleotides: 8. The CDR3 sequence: CASSMRLARSNEQFF. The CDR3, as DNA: TGTGCCAGTAGTATGAGACTAGCCCGATCCAATGAGCAGTTCTTC.

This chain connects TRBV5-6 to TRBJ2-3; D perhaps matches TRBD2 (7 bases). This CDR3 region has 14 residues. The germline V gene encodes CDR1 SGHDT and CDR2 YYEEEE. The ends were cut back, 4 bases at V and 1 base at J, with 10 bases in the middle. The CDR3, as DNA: TGTGCCAGCAGCCTAGGGGGGGGCACAGATACGCAGTATTTT. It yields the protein CASSLGGGTDTQYF.

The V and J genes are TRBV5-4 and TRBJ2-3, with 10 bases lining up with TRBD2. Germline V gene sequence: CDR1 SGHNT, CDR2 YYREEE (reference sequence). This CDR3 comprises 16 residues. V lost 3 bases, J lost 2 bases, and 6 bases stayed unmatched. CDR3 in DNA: TGTGCCAGCAGCTATCTAGCGGGGGCAGACACAGATACGCAGTATTTT. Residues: CASSYLAGADTDTQYF.

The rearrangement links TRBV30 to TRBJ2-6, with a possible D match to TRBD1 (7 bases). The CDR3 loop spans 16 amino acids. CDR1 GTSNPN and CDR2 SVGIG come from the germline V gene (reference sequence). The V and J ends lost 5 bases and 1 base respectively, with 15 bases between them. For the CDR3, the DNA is TGTGCCTGGCAGGGGGGTCAGATTTCTGGGGCCAACGTCCTGACTTTC. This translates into CAWQGGQISGANVLTF. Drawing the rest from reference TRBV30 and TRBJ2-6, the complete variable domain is SQTIHQWPATLVQPVGSPLSLECTVEGTSNPNLYWYRQAAGRGLQLLFYSVGIGQISSEVPQNLSASRPQDRQFILSSKKLLLSDSGFYLCAWQGGQISGANVLTFGAGSRLTVL.

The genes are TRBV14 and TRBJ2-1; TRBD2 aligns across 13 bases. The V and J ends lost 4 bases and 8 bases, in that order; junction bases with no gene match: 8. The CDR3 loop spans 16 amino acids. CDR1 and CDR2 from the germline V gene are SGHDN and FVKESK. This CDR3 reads CASSLRLAGGMDEQFF. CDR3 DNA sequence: TGTGCCAGCAGCCTCCGACTAGCGGGAGGTATGGATGAGCAGTTCTTC.

DNA of the CDR3: TGTGCCAGCAGCCTCCAGACAGGGGGCCAACGAAACACCATATATTTT. As protein: CASSLQTGGQRNTIYF. This rearrangement joins TRBV7-8 to TRBJ1-3; 10 bases map to TRBD1. Germline V CDR1 and CDR2: SGHVS, FQNEAQ. After removal of 5 bases from V and 5 bases from J, the junction contained 9 bases not matched to a gene. The CDR3 runs 16 residues.

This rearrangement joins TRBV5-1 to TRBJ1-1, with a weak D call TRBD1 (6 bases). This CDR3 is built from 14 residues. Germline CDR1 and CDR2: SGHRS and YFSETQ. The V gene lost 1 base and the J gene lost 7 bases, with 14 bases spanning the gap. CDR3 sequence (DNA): TGCGCCAGCAGCTTGCACAGGGATGATAATGAAGCTTTCTTT. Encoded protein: CASSLHRDDNEAFF. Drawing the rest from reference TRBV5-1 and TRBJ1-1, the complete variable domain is KAGVTQTPRYLIKTRGQQVTLSCSPISGHRSVSWYQQTPGQGLQFLFEYFSETQRNKGNFPGRFSGRQFSNSRSEMNVSTLELGDSALYLCASSLHRDDNEAFFGQGTRLTVV.

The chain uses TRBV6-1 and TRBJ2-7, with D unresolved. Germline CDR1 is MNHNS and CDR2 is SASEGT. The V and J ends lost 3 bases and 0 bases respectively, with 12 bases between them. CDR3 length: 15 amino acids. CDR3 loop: CASSERPMTSYEQYF. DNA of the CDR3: TGTGCCAGCAGTGAGCGACCGATGACCTCCTACGAGCAGTACTTC.